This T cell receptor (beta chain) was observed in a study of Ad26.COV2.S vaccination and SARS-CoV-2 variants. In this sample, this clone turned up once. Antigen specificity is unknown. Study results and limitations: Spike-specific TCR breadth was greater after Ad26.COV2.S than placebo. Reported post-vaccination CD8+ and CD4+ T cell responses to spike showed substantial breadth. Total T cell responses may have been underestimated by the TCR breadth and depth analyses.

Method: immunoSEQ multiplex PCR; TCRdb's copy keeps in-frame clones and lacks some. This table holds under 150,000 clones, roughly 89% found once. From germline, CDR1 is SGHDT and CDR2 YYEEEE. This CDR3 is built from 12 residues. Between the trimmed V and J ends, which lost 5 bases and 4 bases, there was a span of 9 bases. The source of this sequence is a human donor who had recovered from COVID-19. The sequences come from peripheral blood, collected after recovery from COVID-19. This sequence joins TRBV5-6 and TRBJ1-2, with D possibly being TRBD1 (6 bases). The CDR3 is CASRGQRYGYTF. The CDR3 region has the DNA TGTGCCAGCAGAGGACAGCGCTATGGCTACACCTTC.